This is a list of T cell receptor beta chains from one sample in a study of shared T cell receptors in the human thymus. TCRdb's copy holds only in-frame clones and misses some; the assay was immunoSEQ multiplex PCR. The sample has 600,000 to 900,000 clones, approximately 83% seen once. The same sample was also studied in work on human thymus T cells.

Sample: thymocytes. The receptors originated from a girl less than two years old with a congenital heart defect. The CDR3 runs from the conserved cysteine through the conserved F or W. The order of the fields is J gene, D gene, V gene, clone size, CDR3 DNA, CDR3 protein. The D gene is left open where the match is weak. Expanded clones get a size class; other rows say once, few or many, or leave the size out.

j_call: TRBJ2-6; d_call: -; v_call: TRBV6-1; clone_size: -; cdr3_nt: TGTGCCAGCAGTGACGTCGGGTGGGGGCCTGGGGCCAACGTCCTGACTTTC; cdr3_aa: CASSDVGWGPGANVLTF
j_call: TRBJ2-2; d_call: TRBD2; v_call: TRBV5-4; clone_size: -; cdr3_nt: TGTGCCACCTACCCGGTCCAGACTAGCGGGGGGGCGAACACCGGGGAGCTGTTTTTT; cdr3_aa: CATYPVQTSGGANTGELFF
j_call: TRBJ2-7; d_call: -; v_call: TRBV11-2; clone_size: once; cdr3_nt: TGTGCCAGCAGCTTATGGGACACAGCCTACGAGCAGTACTTC; cdr3_aa: CASSLWDTAYEQYF
j_call: TRBJ2-5; d_call: -; v_call: TRBV6-5; clone_size: -; cdr3_nt: TGTGCCAGCAGGTATTGGGGAGAGGAGACCCAGTACTTC; cdr3_aa: CASRYWGEETQYF
j_call: TRBJ2-7; d_call: -; v_call: TRBV7-6; clone_size: -; cdr3_nt: TGTGCCAGCAGCTTAAATTCTCGGGTCGAGCAGTACTTC; cdr3_aa: CASSLNSRVEQYF
j_call: TRBJ1-1; d_call: TRBD1; v_call: TRBV5-1; clone_size: few; cdr3_nt: TGCGCCAGCAGCTCAAGCCTGACAGGGACGGGAACTGAAGCTTTCTTT; cdr3_aa: CASSSSLTGTGTEAFF
j_call: TRBJ1-5; d_call: -; v_call: TRBV19; clone_size: -; cdr3_nt: TGTGCCGCTTGGGGAGGGAAGGATCAGCCCCAGCATTTT; cdr3_aa: CAAWGGKDQPQHF
j_call: TRBJ2-1; d_call: TRBD1; v_call: TRBV9; clone_size: -; cdr3_nt: TGTGCCAGCAGCGTAGGGACAGGCGGGCGTAGTGAGCAGTTCTTC; cdr3_aa: CASSVGTGGRSEQFF
j_call: TRBJ2-4; d_call: -; v_call: TRBV5-6; clone_size: -; cdr3_nt: TGTGCCAGCAGCGGACACATGGGAGGACCGATTCAGTACTTC; cdr3_aa: CASSGHMGGPIQYF
j_call: TRBJ2-1; d_call: -; v_call: TRBV29-1; clone_size: -; cdr3_nt: TGCAGCGTTGCCGCCCCCCGGGACACCCCCTACAATGAGCAGTTCTTC; cdr3_aa: CSVAAPRDTPYNEQFF
j_call: TRBJ1-1; d_call: -; v_call: TRBV4-1; clone_size: once; cdr3_nt: TGCGCCAGCAGCCACCCAAAACAGGGTATGGGGAAGACTGAAGCTTTCTTT; cdr3_aa: CASSHPKQGMGKTEAFF
j_call: TRBJ1-2; d_call: -; v_call: TRBV5-6; clone_size: -; cdr3_nt: TGTGCCAGCACCCTGGTCAGAAGTGGGGCTCACTATGGCTACACCTTC; cdr3_aa: CASTLVRSGAHYGYTF
j_call: TRBJ2-4; d_call: TRBD1; v_call: TRBV15; clone_size: -; cdr3_nt: TGTGCCACCAGCAGAGATCTGGACAGGACAGAAAGGGGAAACATTCAGTACTTC; cdr3_aa: CATSRDLDRTERGNIQYF
j_call: TRBJ2-3; d_call: TRBD2; v_call: TRBV4-1; clone_size: -; cdr3_nt: TGCGCCAGCAGCCAAGATCCAGCGGGGGGGCTCACAGATACGCAGTATTTT; cdr3_aa: CASSQDPAGGLTDTQYF
j_call: TRBJ1-1; d_call: -; v_call: TRBV11-2; clone_size: -; cdr3_nt: TGTGCCAGCAGCTTAGATGGCCACCAACACGGAGGGCGCACTGAAGCTTTCTTT; cdr3_aa: CASSLDGHQHGGRTEAFF
j_call: TRBJ1-6; d_call: -; v_call: TRBV27; clone_size: -; cdr3_nt: TGTGCCAGCAGTTTGACAGGAATATATAATTCACCCCTCCACTTT; cdr3_aa: CASSLTGIYNSPLHF
j_call: TRBJ1-6; d_call: TRBD1; v_call: TRBV27; clone_size: -; cdr3_nt: TGTGCCAGCAGTTACGGCGAGACAGGGCTTAATTCACCCCTCCACTTT; cdr3_aa: CASSYGETGLNSPLHF
j_call: TRBJ2-1; d_call: TRBD1; v_call: TRBV6-5; clone_size: -; cdr3_nt: TGTGCCAGCAGTTACTCGGGACAGGGGTATGACAATGAGCAGTTCTTC; cdr3_aa: CASSYSGQGYDNEQFF
j_call: TRBJ1-1; d_call: -; v_call: TRBV2; clone_size: -; cdr3_nt: TGTGCCAGCAGTGCCGGGGACACTGAAGCTTTCTTT; cdr3_aa: CASSAGDTEAFF
j_call: TRBJ2-3; d_call: -; v_call: TRBV14; clone_size: once; cdr3_nt: TGTGCCAGCAGCCAAGCAGGTACGGATACGCAGTATTTT; cdr3_aa: CASSQAGTDTQYF
j_call: TRBJ1-4; d_call: -; v_call: TRBV6-5; clone_size: -; cdr3_nt: TGTGCCAGCCGGACGGGGTCTGAAAAACTGTTTTTT; cdr3_aa: CASRTGSEKLFF
j_call: TRBJ2-3; d_call: -; v_call: TRBV10-1; clone_size: -; cdr3_nt: TGCGCCAGCAGTGAGGGGGGCTGCACAGATACGCAGTATTTT; cdr3_aa: CASSEGGCTDTQYF
j_call: TRBJ2-2; d_call: TRBD1; v_call: TRBV6-6; clone_size: -; cdr3_nt: TGTGCCAGCAGTTACGGGGACAGTTGGACCGGGGAGCTGTTTTTT; cdr3_aa: CASSYGDSWTGELFF
j_call: TRBJ2-1; d_call: -; v_call: TRBV5-1; clone_size: once; cdr3_nt: TGCGCCAGCAGCTTCCCAGGGGCCTACAATGAGCAGTTCTTC; cdr3_aa: CASSFPGAYNEQFF
j_call: TRBJ1-6; d_call: TRBD1; v_call: TRBV10-3; clone_size: -; cdr3_nt: TGTGCCATCAGTGAAGGGAAGAGGGGGCGTCAATATAATTCACCCCTCCACTTT; cdr3_aa: CAISEGKRGRQYNSPLHF
j_call: TRBJ1-2; d_call: -; v_call: TRBV6-1; clone_size: -; cdr3_nt: TGTGCCAGCAGTGAAAGGGGCTACTTAGATGGCTACACCTTC; cdr3_aa: CASSERGYLDGYTF
j_call: TRBJ1-4; d_call: -; v_call: TRBV10-3; clone_size: few; cdr3_nt: TGTGCCATCAGTGACGAGGGTCCCACTAATGAAAAACTGTTTTTT; cdr3_aa: CAISDEGPTNEKLFF
j_call: TRBJ2-3; d_call: TRBD1; v_call: TRBV5-1; clone_size: -; cdr3_nt: TGCGCCAGCAGCTTGTCACAGGGGCGTGATCTTAGGGATACGCAGTATTTT; cdr3_aa: CASSLSQGRDLRDTQYF
j_call: TRBJ2-7; d_call: -; v_call: TRBV10-3; clone_size: -; cdr3_nt: TGTGCCATCAGGTCCGACAGGAGCGAGCAGTACTTC; cdr3_aa: CAIRSDRSEQYF